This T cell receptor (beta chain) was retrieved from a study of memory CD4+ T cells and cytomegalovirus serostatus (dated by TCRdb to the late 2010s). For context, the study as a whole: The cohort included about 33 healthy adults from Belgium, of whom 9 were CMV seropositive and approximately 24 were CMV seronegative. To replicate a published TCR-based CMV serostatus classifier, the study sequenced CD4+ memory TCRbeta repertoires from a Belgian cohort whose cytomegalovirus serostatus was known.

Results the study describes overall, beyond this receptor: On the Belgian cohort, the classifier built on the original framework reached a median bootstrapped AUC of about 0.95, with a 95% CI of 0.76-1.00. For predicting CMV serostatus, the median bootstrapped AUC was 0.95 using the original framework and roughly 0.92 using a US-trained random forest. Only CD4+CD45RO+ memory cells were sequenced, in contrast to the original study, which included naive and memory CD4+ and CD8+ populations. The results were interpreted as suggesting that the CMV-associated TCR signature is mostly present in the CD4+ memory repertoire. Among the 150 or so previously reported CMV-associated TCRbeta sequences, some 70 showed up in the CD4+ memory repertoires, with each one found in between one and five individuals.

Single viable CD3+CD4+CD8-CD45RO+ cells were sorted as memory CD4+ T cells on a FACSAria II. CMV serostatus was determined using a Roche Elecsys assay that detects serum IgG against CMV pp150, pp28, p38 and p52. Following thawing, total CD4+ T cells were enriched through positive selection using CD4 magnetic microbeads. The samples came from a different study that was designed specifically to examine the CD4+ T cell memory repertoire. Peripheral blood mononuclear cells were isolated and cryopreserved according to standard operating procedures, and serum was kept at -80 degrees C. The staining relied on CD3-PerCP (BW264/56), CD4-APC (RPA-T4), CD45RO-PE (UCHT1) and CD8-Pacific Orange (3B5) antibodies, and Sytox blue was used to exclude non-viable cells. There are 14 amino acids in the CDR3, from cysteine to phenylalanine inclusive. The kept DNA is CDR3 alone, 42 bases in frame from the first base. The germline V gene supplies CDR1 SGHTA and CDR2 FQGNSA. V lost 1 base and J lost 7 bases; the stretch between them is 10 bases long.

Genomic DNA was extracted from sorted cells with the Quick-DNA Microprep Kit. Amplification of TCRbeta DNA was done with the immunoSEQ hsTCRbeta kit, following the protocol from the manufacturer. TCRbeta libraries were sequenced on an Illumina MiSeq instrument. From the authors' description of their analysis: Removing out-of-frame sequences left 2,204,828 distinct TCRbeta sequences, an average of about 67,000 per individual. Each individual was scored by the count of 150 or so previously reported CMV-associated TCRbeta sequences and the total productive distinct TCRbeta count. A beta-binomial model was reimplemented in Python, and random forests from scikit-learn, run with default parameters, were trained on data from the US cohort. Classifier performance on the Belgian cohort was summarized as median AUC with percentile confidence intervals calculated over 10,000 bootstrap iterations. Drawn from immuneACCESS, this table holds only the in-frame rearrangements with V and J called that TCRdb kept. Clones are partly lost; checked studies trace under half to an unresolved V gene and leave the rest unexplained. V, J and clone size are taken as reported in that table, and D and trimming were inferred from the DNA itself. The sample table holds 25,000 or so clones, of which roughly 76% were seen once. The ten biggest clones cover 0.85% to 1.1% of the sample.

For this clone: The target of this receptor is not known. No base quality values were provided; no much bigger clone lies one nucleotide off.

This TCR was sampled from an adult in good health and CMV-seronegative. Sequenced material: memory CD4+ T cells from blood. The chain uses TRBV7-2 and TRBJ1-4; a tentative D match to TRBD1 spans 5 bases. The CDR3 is CASSLGQGREKLFF. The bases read TGTGCCAGCAGCTTAGGCCAGGGACGTGAAAAACTGTTTTTT.